This T cell receptor beta chain was identified in a study of low-dose radiotherapy and immunotherapy resistance in tumors. Study-wide context: Members of Cohort 1 were treated with 0.5 Gy per fraction every 2 weeks. The prescribed total PTV dose was 6.5 Gy. Every two weeks, the protocol called for intravenous cyclophosphamide at 200 mg/m2. It was given one day before each radiation and immunotherapy administration. Once cycle 1 day 1 began, patients took oral aspirin 300 mg daily for four cycles.

This CDR3 region has 16 residues. Germline V CDR1 and CDR2: MNHNS, SASEGT. The V gene end was trimmed by 3 bases and the J gene end by 4 bases; junction bases not matched to a gene: 3. Primers targeting TRAV and TRBV primed first-strand cDNA, covering alpha and beta chains. With a constant-region primer and a V-primer adapter, TCRs were subjected to approximately 18 PCR cycles of amplification. mRNA that had been isolated underwent amplification through in vitro transcription. TCRdb redid the calling of the reads with MiXCR, one entry per CDR3 protein. The sample includes fewer than 90,000 distinct CDR3 sequences, approximately 20% of them seen just once. Stated time point: before trial treatment. This clonotype was seen ten or more times.

Sequenced material: PBMCs, taken before treatment. This sequence joins TRBV6-1 and TRBJ2-2, with 12 bases fitting TRBD2. The TCR sequence derives from a male donor with prostate cancer. Here the CDR3 reads CASSETSGSTTGELFF. CDR3 sequence (DNA): TGTGCCAGCAGTGAGACTAGCGGGAGTACCACCGGGGAGCTGTTTTTT.